Below, one T cell receptor (beta chain) is given with its context. Clones were sequenced by immunoSEQ multiplex PCR, and TCRdb holds only the in-frame ones, with some missing. The repertoire includes roughly 110,000 clones, approximately 90% of them detected once, and 20% to 25% sits in the top ten. This entry is derived from a study of T cell responses to AZD1222 COVID-19 vaccine. CDR3 length: 16 amino acids. V was pared by 0 bases and J by 2 bases, with 12 bases between. Germline V lookup: CDR1 SGHNT, CDR2 YYREEE (reference sequence). The sample consisted of peripheral blood, taken on day 0 of AZD1222 vaccination. The clonotype was recovered from an adult in good health. J is TRBJ2-1 and V is TRBV5-4; D might be TRBD2 (6 bases). CDR3 region: CASSLVGTSTYNEQFF. The CDR3 bases are TGTGCCAGCAGCTTGGTTGGGACTTCAACCTACAATGAGCAGTTCTTC.